The T cell receptor beta chain under discussion was sequenced for a study of T cells in Graves' hyperthyroidism and ophthalmopathy. Overall study findings and caveats: Blood also carried most thyroid clonotypes expanded above 0.001.

Using RNA transcripts as the source, TCR beta CDR3 regions were amplified. Researchers ran a first-round RT-PCR on the TCR CDR3 using the HTBI primer set. TCRdb recomputed calls from the multiplex PCR reads with MiXCR, one row per CDR3 protein. In the table there are some 490,000 distinct CDR3 sequences, 16% of which are singletons. The junction had 10 bases not matched to a gene; V was cut back by 5 bases and J by 2 bases. The CDR3 contains 16 residues. Per the germline V gene, CDR1 is LGHDT and CDR2 is YNNKEL (reference sequence). This clonotype was picked up many times. Its cognate antigen is unknown.

Specimen: blood. The chain employs TRBV3-1 and TRBJ2-3; 7 nucleotides line up with TRBD2. This receptor was obtained from a woman younger than 45 with Graves' ophthalmopathy. CDR3 amino acids: CASSSDLAANTDTQYF. CDR3 nucleotides: TGTGCCAGCAGCAGTGATCTAGCGGCGAACACAGATACGCAGTATTTT.